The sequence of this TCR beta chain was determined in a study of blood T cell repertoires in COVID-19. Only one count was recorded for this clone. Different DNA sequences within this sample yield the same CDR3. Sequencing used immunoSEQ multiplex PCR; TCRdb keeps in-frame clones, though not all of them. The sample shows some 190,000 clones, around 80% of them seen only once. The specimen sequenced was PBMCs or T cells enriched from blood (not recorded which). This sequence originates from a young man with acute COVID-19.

The CDR3 DNA reads as TGTGCCAGCAGTCGGAACACTGAAGCTTTCTTT. Its protein is CASSRNTEAFF. V and J are TRBV6-5 and TRBJ1-1; D is ambiguous. Germline V gene sequence: CDR1 MNHEY, CDR2 SVGAGI. The CDR3 has 11 amino acids. V dropped 5 bases and J dropped 1 base, with 2 bases sitting between them.